Listed below are T cell receptor beta chains from one sample, sequenced in a study of T cell responses to AZD1222 COVID-19 vaccine. Profiling relied on immunoSEQ multiplex PCR, and the TCRdb table lists in-frame clones only, not all of them. The sample records around 94,000 clones, roughly 86% being singletons. Sequenced here: peripheral blood, sampled on day 0 of AZD1222 vaccination. These receptors came from an adult in good health. Each CDR3 is given with its conserved first and last residue. D genes are given only for firm matches. Rows may omit the clone size; those that give it use once, few, many or a size class.

NA	NA	TRBV5-1	TRBJ2-2	CASSYTGSNTGELFF
NA	NA	TRBV6-6	TRBJ1-1	CASSSGQSKRNTEAFF
NA	NA	TRBV5-1	TRBJ1-1	CASSLVGSMNTEAFF
NA	NA	TRBV29-1	TRBJ1-1	CSAAAGTNTEAFF
NA	NA	TRBV9	TRBJ1-3	CASSVGGGPSGNTIYF
TRBD1	NA	TRBV27	TRBJ1-5	CASSSGQVNQPQHF
NA	NA	TRBV6-5	TRBJ1-5	CASSYSRGQPQHF
TRBD1	NA	TRBV9	TRBJ1-1	CASSASQGAEAFF
TRBD2	NA	TRBV4-2	TRBJ2-2	CASSRQTSGGAAGTGELFF
NA	few	TRBV5-1	TRBJ1-5	CASSSGLDSQPQHF
TRBD1	NA	TRBV6-5	TRBJ1-6	CASSRTGGYNSPLHF
NA	NA	TRBV2	TRBJ2-7	CASSEAFGGYEQYF
NA	NA	TRBV6-5	TRBJ2-7	CASSYDGTRSYEQYF
NA	NA	TRBV6-5	TRBJ2-7	CASTPSEPAYEQYF
NA	NA	TRBV7-9	TRBJ2-6	CASSLVGQPSGSGANVLTF
NA	NA	TRBV7-3	TRBJ2-1	CASSLGSSYNEQFF